Listed below are T cell receptor beta chains from one sample, sequenced in a study of blood T cells in healthy people across ages. TCRdb reprocessed the 5' RACE reads via MiXCR and lists one record per CDR3 protein. The data contain about 800,000 distinct CDR3 sequences, roughly 25% of them singletons. Another study also made use of these data, one on T cells of mothers and their children.

The specimen was blood. The receptors were sampled from a boy younger than 18 in good health. CDR3s include the opening cysteine and the closing phenylalanine or tryptophan. The D gene is left open where the match is weak. A row's size may be missing; if present it is once, few, many or a size class.

v_gene	abundance	j_gene	d_gene	CDR3nt	CDR3aa
TRBV10-3	once	TRBJ2-7	NA	TGTGCCATCAGTGACCCACCCTACGAGCAGTACTTC	CAISDPPYEQYF
TRBV7-9	few	TRBJ1-1	NA	TGTGCCAGCAGCTTAAATGCAGGAACGAACACTGAAGCTTTCTTT	CASSLNAGTNTEAFF
TRBV5-1	few	TRBJ2-7	TRBD1	TGCGCCAGCAGCTTGGCCGGACCGACAGGGGACGAGCAGTACTTC	CASSLAGPTGDEQYF
TRBV2	NA	TRBJ1-2	TRBD1	TGTGCCAGCAGTGAATGGCAGGGGGACTATGGCTACACCTTC	CASSEWQGDYGYTF
TRBV7-2	NA	TRBJ2-5	NA	TGTGCCAGCAGCTTAGCTCTTGCCGGGGGTGGGAGAGAGACCCAGTACTTC	CASSLALAGGGRETQYF
TRBV28	few	TRBJ1-5	TRBD1	TGTGCCAGCAGTTTGAACAGGGGTCAGCCCCAGCATTTT	CASSLNRGQPQHF
TRBV7-2	few	TRBJ2-7	NA	TGTGCCAGCAGCCCCCACGTGGGAGTTACCTACGAGCAGTACTTC	CASSPHVGVTYEQYF
TRBV7-2	NA	TRBJ2-2	TRBD2	TGTGCCAGCAGCCCCGAGGGACTAGTGGGCACCGGGGAGCTGTTTTTT	CASSPEGLVGTGELFF
TRBV4-2	NA	TRBJ2-2	NA	TGTGCCAGCAGCCGACAATTGAAAGGGGTCCAAACCGGGGAGCTGTTTTTT	CASSRQLKGVQTGELFF
TRBV29-1	NA	TRBJ2-1	TRBD1	TGCAGCCCAATTAGGACAGGAACCTACAATGAGCAGTTCTTC	CSPIRTGTYNEQFF